The T cell receptor beta chain under discussion was sequenced for a study of PD-L1 blockade in urothelial cancer. The table came from immunoSEQ multiplex PCR; TCRdb's copy has only in-frame clones and leaves some out. The sample has tens of thousands of clones; 85% to 90% are singletons. The length of the CDR3 is 13 residues. Germline CDR1 and CDR2: MDHEN and SYDVKM. The V gene lost 6 bases and the J gene lost 3 bases, with 12 bases spanning the gap. Time point given: pretreatment peripheral blood. The sequence derives from a man aged 55 to 70 with urothelial cancer. The chain uses TRBV28 and TRBJ2-7, with D possibly being TRBD1 (5 bases). The sequenced sample was PBMCs, obtained around atezolizumab (anti-PD-L1) treatment. CDR3 in DNA: TGTGCCAGCAGCAGCCCCCAGGGCTACGAGCAGTACTTC. Its protein is CASSSPQGYEQYF.